This entry lists 8 T cell receptor beta chains sequenced from one sample in a study of blood T cell repertoires in COVID-19. TCRdb keeps only in-frame clones here, not all; method: immunoSEQ multiplex PCR. The table shows under 250,000 clones, with approximately 84% occurring only once. The sample taken for sequencing was peripheral blood. The receptors shown here come from a man aged 50 to 59 with acute or convalescent COVID-19.

This chain connects TRBV11-2 to TRBJ2-1; maybe TRBD2 (5 bases). Trimming took 5 bases from V and 0 from J, leaving 11 bases between them. CDR1 and CDR2 (germline): SGHAT, FQNNGV. The CDR3 contains 15 residues. CDR3 sequence: CASSQTGFSYNEQFF. The DNA of the CDR3 is TGTGCCAGCAGCCAAACGGGGTTCTCCTACAATGAGCAGTTCTTC.

J is TRBJ1-3 and V is TRBV27, with TRBD1 as a possible D gene (5 bases). Per germline, CDR1 MNHEY and CDR2 SMNVEV (reference sequence). Trimming pared 4 bases from V and 0 bases from J, leaving 10 bases between. The CDR3 runs to 15 residues. CDR3 amino acids: CASSSRGGSGNTIYF. The CDR3 DNA reads TGTGCCAGCAGTTCGCGGGGGGGCTCTGGAAACACCATATATTTT.

The genes are TRBV30 and TRBJ1-3, with 7 bases lining up with TRBD1. The J segment lost 4 bases and the V segment lost 3 bases, leaving 12 bases of the junction unmatched. The CDR3 loop spans 16 amino acids. The V gene's germline CDR1 is GTSNPN and CDR2 SVGIG (reference sequence). DNA of the CDR3: TGTGCCTGGAGAGGTCGAGGACAGGTCGGCGGAAACACCATATATTTT. Protein sequence: CAWRGRGQVGGNTIYF.

The V call is TRBV27, the J call TRBJ1-4; D possibly corresponds to TRBD1 (5 bases). The CDR3 loop spans 17 amino acids. Germline lookup yields CDR1 MNHEY and CDR2 SMNVEV (reference sequence). Trimming removed 4 bases from V and 6 bases from J, with 21 bases in between. CDR3 loop: CASSSQLYRSGDEKLFF. The CDR3 DNA reads TGTGCCAGCAGTTCCCAACTTTACAGGTCTGGGGATGAAAAACTGTTTTTT.

The chain joins TRBV7-2 to TRBJ2-1; D ambiguous. Germline loops: CDR1 SGHTA, CDR2 FQGNSA. The CDR3 is 12 residues long. V gave up 2 bases and J gave up 9 bases, with 8 bases separating them. CDR3 residues: CASSLQFLEQFF. The CDR3 nucleotides read TGTGCCAGCAGCTTACAGTTTCTTGAGCAGTTCTTC.

The V gene is TRBV6-5, the J gene TRBJ1-5, with 8 bases that match TRBD1. CDR1 and CDR2 (germline): MNHEY, SVGAGI. V was pared by 4 bases and J by 4 bases, with 6 bases of the junction left unmatched. CDR3 length equals 15 residues. CDR3 nucleotides: TGTGCCAGCAGTTCGACAGGGGCCGGGAATCAGCCCCAGCATTTT. As protein: CASSSTGAGNQPQHF.

The J gene is TRBJ1-5, the V gene TRBV15, with 8 bases fitting TRBD1. The germline CDR1 and CDR2 sequences are LNHNV and YYDKDF (reference sequence). The CDR3 runs 17 residues. With V trimmed by 1 base and J by 1 base, 6 bases remained unmatched. The CDR3 coding sequence is TGTGCCACCAGCAGAGGCCAGGGGGCGGGGAGCAATCAGCCCCAGCATTTT. Residues: CATSRGQGAGSNQPQHF. The complete variable domain, with remaining parts taken from reference TRBV15 and TRBJ1-5, reads DAMVIQNPRYQVTQFGKPVTLSCSQTLNHNVMYWYQQKSSQAPKLLFHYYDKDFNNEADTPDNFQSRRPNTSFCFLDIRSPGLGDTAMYLCATSRGQGAGSNQPQHFGDGTRLSIL.

This clone has just a few counts. The chain recombines TRBV27 with TRBJ2-7, with 7 bases matching TRBD2. With 5 bases clipped from V and 3 bases from J, the junction kept 1 base outside the gene matches. Germline lookup yields CDR1 MNHEY and CDR2 SMNVEV (reference sequence). The CDR3 is 12 residues long. The CDR3 DNA is TGTGCCAGCAGTCGGACTAGCTACGAGCAGTACTTC. This gives the protein CASSRTSYEQYF.